This passage covers 27 T cell receptor beta chains from one sample sequenced in a study of regulatory T cells in long-lasting Graves disease. The time point denotes: newly diagnosed GD, antithyroid drugs for less than 3 months. PBMC-derived RNA was used for the TCR library. iRepertoire HTBI primers and Arm-PCR of CDR3 regions built TCR beta libraries. Via MiXCR, TCRdb re-called the multiplex PCR reads, giving one row per CDR3 protein. Of more than 400,000 distinct CDR3 sequences listed, about 17% are singletons. These data were also reused for a study on T cells in Graves' hyperthyroidism and ophthalmopathy.

The sample consisted of peripheral blood mononuclear cells (PBMCs), taken at new diagnosis, from a patient treated with antithyroid drugs. The source is a woman aged 25 to 45 with Graves disease.

This clonotype was counted once. This sequence is one base from a far larger clone and is likely a read error. This sequence joins TRBV6-1 and TRBJ1-2; unclear D gene. Germline V gives CDR1 MNHNS, CDR2 SASEGT. This CDR3 is 15 amino acids long. V was trimmed by 6 bases and J by 4 bases, leaving 18 bases between them. As DNA, the CDR3 is TGTGCCAGCAGATCGCGGGTCCTCGGACGCTATGGCTACACCTTC. Residues: CASRSRVLGRYGYTF.

As to this clonotype: A junction end diverges from the germline sequence, so it may reflect a read error. The chain has TRBV6-9 and TRBJ2-3; 11 bases are a match to TRBD2. The CDR3 length is 14 residues. Per the germline V gene, CDR1 is MNHGY and CDR2 is SVAAGI. This CDR3 reads CAGSLGLAGDTQYF. Written as DNA, the CDR3 is TGTGCCGGCAGTTTAGGACTAGCGGGAGATACGCAGTATTTT.

This clonotype was recorded many times. The V gene is TRBV2, the J gene TRBJ2-7, with TRBD2 matching over 13 bases. Germline lookup yields CDR1 SNHLY and CDR2 FYNNEI. J lost 7 bases, V lost 4 bases, and 7 bases had no gene match. CDR3 size: 15 residues. CDR3 amino acids: CASSVTSGRAGEQYF. CDR3 DNA: TGTGCCAGCAGTGTAACTAGCGGGAGGGCCGGGGAGCAGTACTTC.

A few counts support this clonotype. The CDR3 loop is CASSQGVVIAGLTDTQYF. The CDR3 DNA reads TGCGCCAGCAGCCAAGGTGTTGTAATAGCGGGTTTAACAGATACGCAGTATTTT. V gene TRBV4-1 combines with J gene TRBJ2-3; 7 bases agree with TRBD2. The CDR3 extends over 18 amino acids. V was pared by 1 base and J by 3 bases, with 13 bases of the junction left unmatched. From germline, CDR1 is MGHRA and CDR2 YSYEKL.

This clonotype was found many times. CDR3 in DNA: TGTGCCATCAGTGTCTCGCAGCTAGGGACTAGCGGGATGAGTGAGCAGTTCTTC. It translates to CAISVSQLGTSGMSEQFF. The chain recombines TRBV10-3 with TRBJ2-1; 13 positions match TRBD2. V trimming: 4 bases; J trimming: 9 bases; junction bases outside the gene matches: 15. The CDR3 is 18 amino acids. Looked up from germline, CDR1 is ENHRY and CDR2 is SYGVKD.

This clonotype was detected ten times or more. The gene calls are TRBV12-3 or TRBV12-4 and TRBJ2-3, with D perhaps matching TRBD2 (5 bases). V was pared by 3 bases and J by 2 bases, with 12 bases between. This CDR3 has 15 amino acids. Here the CDR3 DNA reads TGTGCCAGCAGTTTGAAGAGCGGACCCACAGATACGCAGTATTTT. Its protein product is CASSLKSGPTDTQYF.

The V gene is TRBV29-1, the J gene TRBJ1-3; unclear D gene. The CDR3 is 14 residues long. With 1 base removed from V and 4 bases from J, the gap between germline ends came to 11 bases. Germline V gene data show CDR1 as SQVTM and CDR2 as ANQGSEA. The CDR3 nucleotides are TGCAGCGTTGAAGCTAAGGACGTAGGAAACACCATATATTTT. Translated, it gives CSVEAKDVGNTIYF.

This clonotype was recorded many times. The V and J genes are TRBV20-1 and TRBJ2-5; D is possibly TRBD2 (6 bases). V was cut by 1 base and J by 1 base, with 19 bases left in between. This CDR3 comprises 17 residues. Looked up from germline, CDR1 is DFQATT and CDR2 is SNEGSKA (reference sequence). CDR3 amino acids: CSARGGEFSGVQETQYF. CDR3 bases: TGCAGTGCTAGAGGGGGGGAATTCTCTGGGGTCCAAGAGACCCAGTACTTC.

This clonotype was observed many times. J is TRBJ2-1 and V is TRBV6-1; 8 bases align to TRBD1. Germline V gene sequence: CDR1 MNHNS, CDR2 SASEGT. V lost 7 bases, J lost 10 bases, and 3 bases stayed unmatched. This CDR3 is 11 amino acids long. The CDR3 loop reads CASTQGAEQFF. As DNA, the CDR3 is TGTGCCAGCACCCAGGGGGCCGAGCAGTTCTTC.

Concerning this clonotype itself: A read error may account for a junction end that differs from germline. The gene calls are TRBV29-1 and TRBJ1-1; D gene unclear. The CDR3 is 11 residues long. CDR1 and CDR2 (germline): SQVTM, ANQGSEA. CDR3 region: CSFQQNNEAFF. The CDR3 DNA reads TGCAGCTTCCAACAGAACAATGAAGCTTTCTTT.

Only a few counts were recorded for this clonotype. It may be a read error: a sequence one base away is much more abundant. CDR3 loop: CAGSLHAGNTIYF. CDR3 in DNA: TGTGCCGGCAGCTTGCATGCTGGAAACACCATATATTTT. V and J are TRBV7-2 and TRBJ1-3; D ambiguous. Germline values: CDR1 SGHTA, CDR2 FQGNSA. The CDR3 is 13 residues long.

In its sample, this clonotype was seen many times. The chain links TRBV7-9 to TRBJ2-5, with 10 bases lining up with TRBD2. The CDR3 extends over 14 amino acids. J gave up 5 bases and V 6 bases, and 6 bases lay outside the gene matches. Germline V gene data show CDR1 as SEHNR and CDR2 as FQNEAQ (reference sequence). The CDR3 coding sequence is TGTGCCAGCAGTTGGCTAGCGGGAGTCGAGACCCAGTACTTC. Its protein is CASSWLAGVETQYF. Full variable domain (missing parts from reference TRBV7-9 and TRBJ2-5): DTGVSQNPRHKITKRGQNVTFRCDPISEHNRLYWYRQTLGQGPEFLTYFQNEAQLEKSRLLSDRFSAERPKGSFSTLEIQRTEQGDSAMYLCASSWLAGVETQYFGPGTRLLVL.

Here the CDR3 DNA reads TGTGCCAGCAGTTTCTACCTAGCGGGAGCGGGTGAGCAGTTCTTC. Protein: CASSFYLAGAGEQFF. J is TRBJ2-1 and V is TRBV27; the match to TRBD2 covers 10 bases. The germline CDR1 and CDR2 sequences are MNHEY and SMNVEV (reference sequence). The CDR3 consists of 15 residues. The V segment lost 3 bases and the J segment 9 bases; nucleotides outside the gene matches: 8.

This clonotype came up many times. The rearrangement uses TRBV30 and TRBJ2-2; TRBD1 or TRBD2 may be the D gene (5 bases each). CDR1 is GTSNPN, CDR2 SVGIG, per germline (reference sequence). CDR3 length: 14 amino acids. V was clipped by 5 bases and J by 1 base, with 11 bases between them. The CDR3 reads CAWRDGWNTGELFF. The CDR3 nucleotides are TGTGCCTGGCGGGACGGGTGGAACACCGGGGAGCTGTTTTTT.

As to this clonotype: A single base separates this from a much larger clone, so it may be a read error. The chain joins TRBV20-1 to TRBJ2-3, with 14 bases matching TRBD2. The DNA matches TRBJ2-7 better at its end, which makes the J call doubtful. This CDR3 region has 14 residues. Germline lookup yields CDR1 DFQATT and CDR2 SNEGSKA (reference sequence). CDR3 in DNA: TGCAGTGCCCCGGGACTAGCGGGAGTTTGGGAGCAGTACTTC. Translated, it gives CSAPGLAGVWEQYF.

This clonotype was observed many times. The genes are TRBV7-3 and TRBJ1-2; D not certain. Trimming pared 2 bases from V and 4 bases from J, leaving 14 bases between. CDR3 size: 15 residues. The germline gives CDR1 SGHTA, CDR2 FQGTGA. DNA of the CDR3: TGTGCCAGCAGCTTACGAGCCGTTGGCCTCTATGGCTACACCTTC. It codes for CASSLRAVGLYGYTF.

A remark on this clonotype: This likely traces to a read error, being one base from a far larger clone. The CDR3 DNA follows: TGTGCCAGCAGGACTAGCGGGAGTGGGAATGAGCAGTTCTTC. Translating gives CASRTSGSGNEQFF. The rearrangement joins TRBV5-6 to TRBJ2-1; 12 bases are a match to TRBD2. With V trimmed by 5 bases and J by 7 bases, 4 bases remained unmatched. Per the germline V gene, CDR1 is SGHDT and CDR2 is YYEEEE. The CDR3 consists of 14 residues.

With regard to this clonotype: A much larger clone differs by one base, so this may be a read error. The V and J genes are TRBV5-5 and TRBJ1-2; D may be TRBD1 (6 bases). CDR1 and CDR2 from the germline V gene are SGHKS and YYEKEE (reference sequence). This CDR3 region has 18 residues. Here the CDR3 reads CASSFYITLTGRNYGYIF. For the CDR3, the DNA is TGTGCCAGCAGCTTTTACATTACATTGACAGGCCGAAACTATGGCTACATCTTC.

This clonotype has at least ten counts. The gene calls are TRBV18 and TRBJ2-7, with D maybe TRBD2 (5 bases). V lost 6 bases and J lost 1, with 10 bases in between. This CDR3 has 13 amino acids. Germline V gene lookup returns CDR1 KGHSH and CDR2 LQKENI. The DNA of the CDR3 is TGTGCCAGCTCTACGGGCGGGTCCTACGAGCAGTACTTC. It translates to CASSTGGSYEQYF.

There are many counts of this clonotype. This sequence joins TRBV29-1 and TRBJ2-7; 8 nucleotides match TRBD2. CDR3 length: 14 amino acids. Germline V gene lookup returns CDR1 SQVTM and CDR2 ANQGSEA. V dropped 4 bases and J dropped 2; count of bases not matched to a gene: 7. The CDR3 nucleotides read TGCAGCGTTGTATCTACTAGCGGTGCCTACGAGCAGTACTTC. Encoded protein: CSVVSTSGAYEQYF.

A remark on this clonotype: Given a much more abundant clone one base away, this may be a read error. This chain links TRBV20-1 with TRBJ2-1; 11 nucleotides agree with TRBD2. Trimming cost V 4 bases and J 10 bases; bases outside gene matches: 9. The germline CDR1 and CDR2 sequences are DFQATT and SNEGSKA (reference sequence). This CDR3 comprises 14 residues. The CDR3 nucleotides are TGCAGTGCTACGGGGCTAGCGGGAGGCCCCGAGCAGTTCTTC. Translation gives CSATGLAGGPEQFF.

Of note for this clonotype: This may come from a read error, since a much larger clone is one base off. The chain recombines TRBV4-1 with TRBJ1-5; D remains unclear. The CDR3 is 15 residues long. The germline gives CDR1 MGHRA, CDR2 YSYEKL. Trimming stripped 3 bases from V and 5 bases from J, with 14 bases between. The CDR3 bases are TGCGCCAGCAGCCATGGGGTTACTGGCGATCAGCCCCAGCATTTT. This gives the protein CASSHGVTGDQPQHF.

This clonotype showed up just a few times. V and J are TRBV10-3 and TRBJ2-3, with 8 bases fitting TRBD1. The CDR3 sequence is 15 residues long. CDR1 and CDR2 from the germline V gene are ENHRY and SYGVKD. Trimming cost V 7 bases and J 1 base; bases outside gene matches: 7. In DNA form, the CDR3 reads TGTGCCATCATGTCACCAGGGGGCGGCACAGATACGCAGTATTTT. Protein: CAIMSPGGGTDTQYF.

A single count supports this clonotype. The chain has TRBV14 and TRBJ2-3; 11 bases align to TRBD1. The CDR3 is 14 amino acids. After removal of 2 bases from V and 7 bases from J, the junction contained 2 bases not matched to a gene. Per the germline V gene, CDR1 is SGHDN and CDR2 is FVKESK. CDR3 residues: CASSQRDRGNTQYF. Written as DNA, the CDR3 is TGTGCCAGCAGCCAAAGGGACAGGGGGAATACGCAGTATTTT. Full variable domain (rest looked up from reference TRBV14 and TRBJ2-3): EAGVTQFPSHSVIEKGQTVTLRCDPISGHDNLYWYRRVMGKEIKFLLHFVKESKQDESGMPNNRFLAERTGGTYSTLKVQPAELEDSGVYFCASSQRDRGNTQYFGPGTRLTVL.

This clonotype showed up many times. The J gene is TRBJ1-4, the V gene TRBV3-1; D gene ambiguous. The CDR3 runs 18 residues. Trimming removed 4 bases at V and 0 bases at J, with 18 bases between. Germline V gene lookup returns CDR1 LGHDT and CDR2 YNNKEL (reference sequence). The CDR3 loop is CASSLDSPYAATNEKLFF. Written as DNA, the CDR3 is TGTGCCAGCAGCCTTGACTCCCCGTATGCTGCAACTAATGAAAAACTGTTTTTT.

Regarding this clonotype: A read error may account for a junction end that differs from germline. The chain uses TRBV15 and TRBJ1-5; D is possibly TRBD1 (6 bases). The CDR3 is made up of 16 amino acids. Germline lookup yields CDR1 LNHNV and CDR2 YYDKDF (reference sequence). CDR3 loop: CATSGDPQGSNQPQHF. The CDR3 DNA reads TGTGCCACCAGCGGAGATCCACAGGGTAGCAATCAGCCCCAGCATTTT.

The CDR3 loop reads CASRSPKDRPYYGYTF. CDR3 bases: TGTGCCAGTAGAAGCCCGAAAGACAGGCCCTACTATGGCTACACCTTC. V is TRBV19 and J is TRBJ1-2; D perhaps matches TRBD1 (6 bases). The CDR3 consists of 16 residues. V lost 6 bases and J 3 bases, leaving 20 bases between the germline ends. Germline V gene lookup returns CDR1 LNHDA and CDR2 SQIVND (reference sequence).